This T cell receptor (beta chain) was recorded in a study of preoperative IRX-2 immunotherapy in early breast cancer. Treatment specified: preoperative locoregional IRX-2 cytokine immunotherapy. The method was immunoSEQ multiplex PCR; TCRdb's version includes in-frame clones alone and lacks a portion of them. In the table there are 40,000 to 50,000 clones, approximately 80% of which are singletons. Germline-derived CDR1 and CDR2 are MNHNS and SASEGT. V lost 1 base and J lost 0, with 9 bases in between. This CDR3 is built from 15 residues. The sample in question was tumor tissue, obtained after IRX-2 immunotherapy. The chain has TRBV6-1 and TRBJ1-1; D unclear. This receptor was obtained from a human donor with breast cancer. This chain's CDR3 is CASSEGVGLNTEAFF. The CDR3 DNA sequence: TGTGCCAGCAGTGAAGGGGTGGGCCTGAACACTGAAGCTTTCTTT.